This T cell receptor beta chain was sequenced during a study of beta chain features in type 1 diabetes. As concerns this clone: Its antigen is still unknown. Other DNA variants within this sample encode the same CDR3.

Findings and caveats of the study: A moderate, significant TCRB CDR3 shortening appeared in type 1 diabetes across four CD4+ subsets.

The CDR3 is made up of 13 amino acids. The V gene's germline CDR1 is SQVTM and CDR2 ANQGSEA. Losses at the gene ends were 4 bases for V and 1 base for J; bases not matched to a gene: 2. Every bit of the isolated RNA underwent reverse transcription, so sequencing read expressed TCRB transcripts. TCRdb's copy holds only in-frame clones and misses some; the assay was immunoSEQ multiplex PCR. The sample holds some 660,000 clones, 11% to 15% seen once. The sequencing input was naive CD4+ T cells from blood. This chain uses TRBV29-1 with TRBJ2-3; 7 bases are shared with TRBD2. The receptor was derived from a man aged 18 to 35 with type 1 diabetes. CDR3 residues: CSVGAGGTDTQYF. The DNA for the CDR3 is TGCAGCGTTGGGGCGGGGGGCACAGATACGCAGTATTTT.